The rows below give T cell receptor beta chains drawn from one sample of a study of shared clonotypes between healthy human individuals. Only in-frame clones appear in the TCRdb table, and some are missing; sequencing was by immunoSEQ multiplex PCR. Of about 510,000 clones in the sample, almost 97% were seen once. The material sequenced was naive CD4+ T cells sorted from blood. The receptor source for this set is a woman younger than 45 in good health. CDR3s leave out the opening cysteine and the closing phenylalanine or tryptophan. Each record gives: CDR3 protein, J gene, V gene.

CDR3 protein: ASSDQGLATGELF
J gene: TRBJ2-2
V gene: TRBV2

CDR3 protein: AGASPRDRGVGEQY
J gene: TRBJ2-7
V gene: TRBV28

CDR3 protein: ASRPHPGQGSEQY
J gene: TRBJ2-7
V gene: TRBV7-8

CDR3 protein: ASSPVHQTRTTGYT
J gene: TRBJ1-2
V gene: TRBV19

CDR3 protein: ASSFKTGTSTDTQY
J gene: TRBJ2-3
V gene: TRBV21-1

CDR3 protein: ASSPLPGLPPYEQY
J gene: TRBJ2-7
V gene: TRBV5-1

CDR3 protein: ASKAPGLSTDTQY
J gene: TRBJ2-3
V gene: TRBV5-1

CDR3 protein: ASLPRTSGTKSYNEQF
J gene: TRBJ2-1
V gene: TRBV5-1

CDR3 protein: ASSLDGGGGDTQY
J gene: TRBJ2-3
V gene: TRBV7-2

CDR3 protein: ASSLVGAGIYGYT
J gene: TRBJ1-2
V gene: TRBV7-2

CDR3 protein: ASSPRQGGSGYEQF
J gene: TRBJ2-1
V gene: TRBV5-1

CDR3 protein: ASSMQGVTEAF
J gene: TRBJ1-1
V gene: TRBV2

CDR3 protein: ASQRGGAHTEAF
J gene: TRBJ1-1
V gene: TRBV19

CDR3 protein: ASSGGAPRQPQH
J gene: TRBJ1-5
V gene: TRBV19

CDR3 protein: SVEELGFYGYT
J gene: TRBJ1-2
V gene: TRBV29-1

CDR3 protein: ASSADGTRF
J gene: TRBJ2-1
V gene: TRBV5-1

CDR3 protein: ASNFPGDRGYEQY
J gene: TRBJ2-7
V gene: TRBV28

CDR3 protein: ASSFRSGILAEKLF
J gene: TRBJ1-4
V gene: TRBV5-6

CDR3 protein: ASSLGSREGLEQY
J gene: TRBJ2-7
V gene: TRBV5-8

CDR3 protein: ASSPRARTSTYEQY
J gene: TRBJ2-7
V gene: TRBV18

CDR3 protein: ASRFAGGAHYGYT
J gene: TRBJ1-2
V gene: TRBV28

CDR3 protein: ASSPRTASRPQY
J gene: TRBJ2-5
V gene: TRBV5-4

CDR3 protein: ASSFSRQETQY
J gene: TRBJ2-5
V gene: TRBV19

CDR3 protein: ASSPRDRPYNEQF
J gene: TRBJ2-1
V gene: TRBV19

CDR3 protein: ASSPTGEAEGYT
J gene: TRBJ1-2
V gene: TRBV18

CDR3 protein: ASSSEGSLH
J gene: TRBJ1-6
V gene: TRBV28

CDR3 protein: SVAPGGIADKGLF
J gene: TRBJ1-4
V gene: TRBV29-1

CDR3 protein: ASSPHQGSTDTQY
J gene: TRBJ2-3
V gene: TRBV19

CDR3 protein: ARSKVARGTGELF
J gene: TRBJ2-2
V gene: TRBV30

CDR3 protein: ASSTGQANSPLH
J gene: TRBJ1-6
V gene: TRBV7-6

CDR3 protein: ASAPVRDFRTGELF
J gene: TRBJ2-2
V gene: TRBV19